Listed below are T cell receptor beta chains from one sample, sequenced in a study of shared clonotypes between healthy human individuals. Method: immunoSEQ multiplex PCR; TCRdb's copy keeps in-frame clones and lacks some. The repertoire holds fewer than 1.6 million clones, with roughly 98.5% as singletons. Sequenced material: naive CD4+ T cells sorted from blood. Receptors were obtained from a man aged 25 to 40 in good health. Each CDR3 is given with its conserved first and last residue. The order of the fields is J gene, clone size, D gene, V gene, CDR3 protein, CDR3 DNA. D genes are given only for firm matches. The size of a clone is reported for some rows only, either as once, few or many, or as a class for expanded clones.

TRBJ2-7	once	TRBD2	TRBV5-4	CASSLGTGTSSYEQYF	TGTGCCAGCAGCTTGGGGACCGGGACTAGCAGCTACGAGCAGTACTTC
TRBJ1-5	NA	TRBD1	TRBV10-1	CASILIDRVGRQPQHF	TGCGCCAGCATCCTGATTGACAGGGTGGGACGTCAGCCCCAGCATTTT
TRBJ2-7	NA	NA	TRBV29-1	CSATTISSYEQYF	TGCAGCGCGACGACCATCTCCTCCTACGAGCAGTACTTC
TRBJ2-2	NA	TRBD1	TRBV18	CASSYGQGRSTGELFF	TGTGCCAGCTCATATGGACAGGGGCGAAGCACCGGGGAGCTGTTTTTT
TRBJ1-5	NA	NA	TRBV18	CASSPGGTYSNQPQHF	TGTGCCAGCTCACCAGGGGGGACCTATAGCAATCAGCCCCAGCATTTT
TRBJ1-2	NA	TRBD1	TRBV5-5	CASTRTGAPDLYGYTF	TGTGCCAGCACGAGAACAGGGGCCCCGGACTTATATGGCTACACCTTC
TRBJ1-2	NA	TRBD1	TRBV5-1	CASSLEGQAYGYTF	TGCGCCAGCAGCTTGGAGGGACAGGCCTATGGCTACACCTTC
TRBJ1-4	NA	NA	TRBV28	CASRQGGVGEKLFF	TGTGCCAGCAGACAAGGAGGGGTGGGTGAAAAACTGTTTTTT
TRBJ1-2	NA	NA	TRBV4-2	CASSREPNYGYTF	TGTGCCAGCAGCCGGGAACCTAATTATGGCTACACCTTC
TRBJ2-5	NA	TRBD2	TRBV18	CASSPLKASGEETQYF	TGTGCCAGCTCACCCCTAAAGGCTAGCGGGGAAGAGACCCAGTACTTC
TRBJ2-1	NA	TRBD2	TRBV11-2	CASSEGLAGVVGYNEQFF	TGTGCCAGCAGCGAGGGACTAGCGGGAGTTGTGGGCTACAATGAGCAGTTCTTC
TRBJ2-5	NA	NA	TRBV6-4	CASSETILTDDQETQYF	TGTGCCAGCAGTGAGACAATATTGACAGACGATCAAGAGACCCAGTACTTC
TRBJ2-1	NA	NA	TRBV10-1	CASSVHGGEQFF	TGCGCCAGCAGTGTCCATGGGGGAGAGCAGTTCTTC
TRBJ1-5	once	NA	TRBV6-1	CASSERQPQHF	TGTGCCAGCAGTGAGCGTCAGCCCCAGCATTTT
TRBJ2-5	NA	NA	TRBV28	CASTEVGEGVITQYF	TGTGCCAGCACCGAGGTGGGGGAGGGGGTTATAACCCAGTACTTC
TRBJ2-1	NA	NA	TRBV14	CASSQDPPGPRLRVWGNEQFF	TGTGCCAGCAGCCAAGATCCGCCGGGACCGCGACTTAGGGTTTGGGGCAATGAGCAGTTCTTC
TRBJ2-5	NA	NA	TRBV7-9	CASSLAGGRETQYF	TGTGCCAGCAGCTTAGCCGGGGGGCGAGAGACCCAGTACTTC
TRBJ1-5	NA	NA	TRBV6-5	CASRQNRFNQPQHF	TGTGCCAGCAGACAGAACCGTTTCAATCAGCCCCAGCATTTT
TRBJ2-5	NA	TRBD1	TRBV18	CASSPLPGQGEETQYF	TGTGCCAGCTCACCCCTACCGGGACAGGGAGAAGAGACCCAGTACTTC
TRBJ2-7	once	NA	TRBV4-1	CASSLERAGEQYF	TGCGCCAGCAGCCTAGAAAGGGCTGGAGAGCAGTACTTC
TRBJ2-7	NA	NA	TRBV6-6	CASSYQGTYEQYF	TGTGCCAGCAGTTACCAGGGAACCTACGAGCAGTACTTC
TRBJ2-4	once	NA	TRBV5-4	CASSLDMSLGIQYF	TGTGCCAGCAGCTTGGATATGTCTTTAGGCATTCAGTACTTC
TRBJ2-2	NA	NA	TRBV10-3	CAIFRDTGELFF	TGTGCCATCTTTAGGGACACCGGGGAGCTGTTTTTT
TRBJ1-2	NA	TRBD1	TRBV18	CASSPLGTGYGYTF	TGTGCCAGCTCACCACTCGGGACAGGGTATGGCTACACCTTC
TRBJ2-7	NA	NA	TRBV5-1	CASSQTASGTYEQYF	TGCGCCAGCAGCCAAACCGCCTCGGGAACCTACGAGCAGTACTTC
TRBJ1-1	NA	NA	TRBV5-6	CASSSRRSLNTEAFF	TGTGCCAGCAGCTCACGACGGTCCCTGAACACTGAAGCTTTCTTT
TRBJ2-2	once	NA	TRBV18	CASSPNDPGLAGELFF	TGTGCCAGCTCACCAAACGATCCGGGTTTGGCCGGGGAGCTGTTTTTT
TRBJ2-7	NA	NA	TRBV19	CASSHPGGYEQYF	TGTGCCAGTAGTCACCCAGGGGGGTACGAGCAGTACTTC
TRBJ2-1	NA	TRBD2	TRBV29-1	CSVDSLRRERYPEQFF	TGCAGCGTTGATTCCCTCCGGCGGGAGCGTTACCCTGAGCAGTTCTTC
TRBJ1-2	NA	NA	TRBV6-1	CASSVLPANYGYTF	TGTGCCAGCAGTGTATTACCGGCTAACTATGGCTACACCTTC
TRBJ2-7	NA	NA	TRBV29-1	CSVPGGNEQYF	TGCAGCGTCCCCGGAGGGAATGAGCAGTACTTC
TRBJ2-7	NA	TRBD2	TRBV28	CASSFSGRAYEQYF	TGTGCCAGCAGTTTTAGCGGGCGAGCCTACGAGCAGTACTTC
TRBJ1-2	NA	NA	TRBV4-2	CASSQDRGDYGYTF	TGTGCCAGCAGCCAAGATCGAGGGGACTATGGCTACACCTTC
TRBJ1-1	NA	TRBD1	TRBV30	CAWSGQGAEAFF	TGTGCCTGGAGCGGACAGGGGGCTGAAGCTTTCTTT
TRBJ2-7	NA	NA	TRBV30	CAWGLPDPYEQYF	TGTGCCTGGGGGTTGCCGGACCCCTACGAGCAGTACTTC
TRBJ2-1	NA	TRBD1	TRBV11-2	CASSWDRKINEQFF	TGTGCCAGCAGCTGGGACAGGAAAATTAATGAGCAGTTCTTC
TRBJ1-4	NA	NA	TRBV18	CASSPILGATNEKLFF	TGTGCCAGCTCACCAATCCTCGGGGCAACTAATGAAAAACTGTTTTTT
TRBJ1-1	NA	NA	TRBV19	CAVGREIGNTEAFF	TGTGCCGTTGGGCGGGAAATAGGGAACACTGAAGCTTTCTTT
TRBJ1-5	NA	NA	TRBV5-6	CASSRINNQPQHF	TGTGCCAGCAGCCGCATCAACAATCAGCCCCAGCATTTT
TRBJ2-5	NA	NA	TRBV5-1	CASSPRQSEETQYF	TGCGCCAGCAGCCCTCGACAGTCGGAAGAGACCCAGTACTTC
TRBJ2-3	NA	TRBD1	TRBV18	CASSLRSQGARYTQYF	TGTGCCAGCTCACTACGATCGCAGGGGGCTCGGTATACGCAGTATTTT
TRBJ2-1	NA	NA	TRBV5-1	CASSLSVGGQFF	TGCGCCAGCAGCCTTAGCGTTGGGGGGCAGTTCTTC
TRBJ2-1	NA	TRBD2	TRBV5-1	CASSLGASGSYNEQFF	TGCGCCAGCAGCTTGGGGGCTAGCGGGAGCTACAATGAGCAGTTCTTC
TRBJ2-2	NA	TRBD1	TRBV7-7	CASSSTGTNTGELFF	TGTGCTAGCAGCTCGACAGGGACGAACACCGGGGAGCTGTTTTTT
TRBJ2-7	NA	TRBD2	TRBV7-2	CASKGSGGPYEQYF	TGTGCCTCCAAAGGGAGCGGGGGTCCCTACGAGCAGTACTTC
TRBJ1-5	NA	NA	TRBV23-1	CASSQWGGGNQPQHF	TGCGCCAGCAGTCAATGGGGTGGAGGCAATCAGCCCCAGCATTTT
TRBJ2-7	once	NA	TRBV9	CASSVELGSSYEQYF	TGTGCCAGCAGCGTAGAATTAGGGAGCTCCTACGAGCAGTACTTC
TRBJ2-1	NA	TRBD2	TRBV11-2	CASSLGLAGVEQFF	TGTGCCAGCAGCTTAGGGCTAGCGGGAGTTGAGCAGTTCTTC
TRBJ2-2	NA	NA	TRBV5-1	CASSLRNTGELFF	TGCGCCAGCAGCCTCCGGAACACCGGGGAGCTGTTTTTT
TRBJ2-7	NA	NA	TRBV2	CASSEEGYEQYF	TGTGCCAGCAGTGAAGAGGGCTACGAGCAGTACTTC
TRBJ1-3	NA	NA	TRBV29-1	CSVLTGSGNTIYF	TGCAGCGTACTAACAGGGTCTGGAAACACCATATATTTT
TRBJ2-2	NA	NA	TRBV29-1	CTGAGHTGELFF	TGCACCGGGGCGGGGCACACCGGGGAGCTGTTTTTT
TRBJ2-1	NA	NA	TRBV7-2	CASSFSRNDEQFF	TGTGCCAGCAGCTTCTCCAGGAATGATGAGCAGTTCTTC
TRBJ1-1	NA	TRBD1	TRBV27	CASSPSTGVYTEAFF	TGTGCCAGCAGCCCCTCAACAGGGGTATACACTGAAGCTTTCTTT
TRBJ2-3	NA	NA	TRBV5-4	CASSKDRAISGSADTQYF	TGTGCCAGCAGCAAGGACAGGGCCATTAGCGGGAGTGCAGATACGCAGTATTTT
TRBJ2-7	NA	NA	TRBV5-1	CASSSPGSPYEQYF	TGCGCCAGCAGCTCGCCGGGGTCCCCCTACGAGCAGTACTTC